The 11 T cell receptor beta chains listed next were all sequenced from one sample in a study of cytomegalovirus exposure and HLA in healthy donors. The PCR made use of 60 Vbeta and 13 Jbeta primers. Using immunoSEQ multiplex PCR, the repertoire was profiled, and TCRdb retains in-frame clones only, with some absent. This sample's table has tens of thousands of clones. The source material was PBMCs. These receptors originate from a man aged 45 to 65 in good health and CMV-seropositive.

The chain uses TRBV20-1 and TRBJ1-2, with D possibly matching TRBD1 (6 bases). The V end was cut by 5 bases, the J end by 8 bases, with 12 bases between. Per the germline V gene, CDR1 is DFQATT and CDR2 is SNEGSKA (reference sequence). CDR3 length: 11 amino acids. The DNA of the CDR3 is TGCAGTGCTTCGGACAGCGTGGGCTACACCTTC. Translating gives CSASDSVGYTF.

The rearrangement joins TRBV5-1 to TRBJ1-1, with TRBD1 matching 7 bases. J was trimmed by 3 bases and V by 3 bases; bases with no gene match: 8. CDR1 and CDR2 from the germline V gene are SGHRS and YFSETQ. CDR3 size: 15 residues. The CDR3 is CASSSTGQRDTEAFF. CDR3 DNA sequence: TGCGCCAGCAGCTCGACAGGGCAAAGAGACACTGAAGCTTTCTTT. The complete variable domain, with remaining parts taken from reference TRBV5-1 and TRBJ1-1, reads KAGVTQTPRYLIKTRGQQVTLSCSPISGHRSVSWYQQTPGQGLQFLFEYFSETQRNKGNFPGRFSGRQFSNSRSEMNVSTLELGDSALYLCASSSTGQRDTEAFFGQGTRLTVV.

This rearrangement joins TRBV4-3 to TRBJ1-1; D gene unclear. Germline assignment: CDR1 LGHNA and CDR2 YSLEER. The CDR3 contains 15 residues. V lost 1 base to trimming and J lost 5 bases, with 14 bases between them. CDR3 bases: TGCGCCAGCAGCCAAGTGTCGTCATCGGGAACTGAAGCTTTCTTT. It translates to CASSQVSSSGTEAFF.

The genes are TRBV11-2 and TRBJ2-7; TRBD1 is a possible D gene (7 bases). The CDR3 spans 13 residues. The germline V gene has CDR1 SGHAT and CDR2 FQNNGV. V was pared by 5 bases and J by 6 bases, with 14 bases between. The CDR3 DNA reads TGTGCCAGCAGCACGCGGGACAGTGGCGAGCAGTACGTC. Its translation: CASSTRDSGEQYV.

The rearrangement joins TRBV29-1 to TRBJ2-1, with 9 positions matching TRBD2. The ends lost 4 bases at V and 7 bases at J; junction bases unmatched: 14. CDR1 is SQVTM, CDR2 ANQGSEA, per germline. The CDR3 runs to 16 residues. The CDR3, as DNA: TGCAGCGTTGCGGGACGGCCGGGACTAGCTCGGAATGAGCAGTTCTTC. This sequence encodes CSVAGRPGLARNEQFF.

This chain connects TRBV7-8 to TRBJ1-5; possibly TRBD1 for D (5 bases). CDR1 and CDR2 (germline): SGHVS, FQNEAQ. Trimming removed 1 base from V and 7 bases from J, with 14 bases in between. This CDR3 is built from 15 residues. CDR3: CASSLGTGTRQPQHF. The CDR3 DNA sequence: TGTGCCAGCAGCTTAGGCACAGGCACACGCCAGCCCCAGCATTTT.

Concerning this clone: The junction departs from the called germline gene at one end, perhaps through a read error. The V gene is TRBV18, the J gene TRBJ2-1; 7 bases are shared with TRBD2. The CDR3 sequence is 14 residues long. Looked up from germline, CDR1 is KGHSH and CDR2 is LQKENI. CDR3 sequence (DNA): TGTGCCAGCTCACCACCCTATTGGCGGGAGAAGAGGATCTTC. This encodes CASSPPYWREKRIF.

This sequence joins TRBV19 and TRBJ1-5, with D unclear. The CDR3 is 17 amino acids. The germline CDR1 and CDR2 sequences are LNHDA and SQIVND (reference sequence). The ends were cut back, 3 bases at V and 0 bases at J, with 15 bases in the middle. The CDR3: CASSMRSLGLSNQPQHF. In nucleotides, the CDR3 is TGTGCCAGTAGTATGAGAAGTTTAGGACTTAGCAATCAGCCCCAGCATTTT.

The V call is TRBV7-9, the J call TRBJ1-1; 8 nucleotides match TRBD1. Germline CDR1 SEHNR, CDR2 FQNEAQ (reference sequence). The V and J ends lost 6 bases and 11 bases, in that order; junction bases with no gene match: 11. CDR3 length: 13 residues. Written as DNA, the CDR3 is TGTGCCAGCAGTCCGACAGGGGCCATGAGGGCTTTCTTT. Its translation: CASSPTGAMRAFF.

The chain joins TRBV25-1 to TRBJ1-1; D perhaps matches TRBD1 (6 bases). Per the germline V gene, CDR1 is MGHDK and CDR2 is SYGVNS. The CDR3 totals 12 residues. V was trimmed by 5 bases and J by 10 bases, leaving 14 bases between them. CDR3 protein: CASSQNREGAFF. DNA of the CDR3: TGTGCCAGCAGTCAAAACAGGGAAGGAGCTTTCTTT.

The CDR3 sequence: CASSQDSGNTDTQYF. In nucleotides, the CDR3 is TGCGCCAGCAGCCAAGATTCAGGGAACACAGATACGCAGTATTTT. The J gene is TRBJ2-3, the V gene TRBV4-3; D perhaps matches TRBD1 (5 bases). This CDR3 spans 15 amino acids. Germline values: CDR1 LGHNA, CDR2 YSLEER. The germline V and J ends were trimmed by 0 bases and 2 bases, with 9 bases remaining between them.